These 22 T cell receptor beta chains share one sample of origin, sequenced in a study of human T cells and chemical hapten exposure. TCRdb passed the RACE reads through MiXCR, listing each CDR3 protein once. The profile covers tens of thousands of distinct CDR3 sequences, with roughly a tenth appearing a single time and roughly 14% taken by the ten largest. Described time point: patch test 1, 2 weeks after DPC sensitization. Treatment specified: therapeutic diphenylcyclopropenone sensitization with weekly scalp DPC. Sequenced material: whole blood, taken in connection with sensitization to the hapten diphenylcyclopropenone (DPC). Source of these receptors: a woman between 40 and 55 years old with alopecia areata. Some clones in this sample may be carry-over from other donors' samples.

V and J are TRBV3-1 and TRBJ1-4; tentatively, D is TRBD1 (6 bases). This CDR3 contains 13 residues. Trimming cost V 4 bases and J 6 bases, with 9 bases left between them. The germline gives CDR1 LGHDT, CDR2 YNNKEL (reference sequence). The DNA of the CDR3 is TGTGCCAGCAGCCGGGGGGCAGATGAAAAACTGTTTTTT. Its protein product is CASSRGADEKLFF. Drawing the rest from reference TRBV3-1 and TRBJ1-4, the complete variable domain is DTAVSQTPKYLVTQMGNDKSIKCEQNLGHDTMYWYKQDSKKFLKIMFSYNNKELIINETVPNRFSPKSPDKAHLNLHINSLELGDSAVYFCASSRGADEKLFFGSGTQLSVL.

This clonotype was observed a handful of times. This chain uses TRBV18 with TRBJ1-6; 7 bases fit TRBD1. Trimming took 6 bases from V and 8 from J; bases not matched to a gene: 7. CDR1 and CDR2 (germline): KGHSH, LQKENI. This CDR3 comprises 14 residues. The CDR3 DNA follows: TGTGCCAGCTCTTATGAGGGGGCGGATTCACCCCTCCACTTT. Its translation is CASSYEGADSPLHF.

This clonotype has only a few counts. J is TRBJ2-1 and V is TRBV9, with 7 positions matching TRBD1. V dropped 0 bases and J dropped 6; count of bases not matched to a gene: 3. The germline CDR1 and CDR2 sequences are SGDLS and YYNGEE. The CDR3 is made up of 14 amino acids. Here the CDR3 reads CASSVETGLNEQFF. The CDR3 DNA follows: TGTGCCAGCAGCGTAGAGACAGGGCTCAATGAGCAGTTCTTC.

At least ten counts were recorded for this clonotype. The rearrangement uses TRBV18 and TRBJ1-3; the D is unclear. The CDR3 length is 15 residues. V lost 3 bases and J lost 0, with 9 bases in between. Germline CDR1 KGHSH, CDR2 LQKENI. The CDR3 bases are TGTGCCAGCTCACCGAATCTTAGCTCTGGAAACACCATATATTTT. It is translated as CASSPNLSSGNTIYF.

This clonotype was counted between two and nine times. J is TRBJ2-5 and V is TRBV28; 8 bases are shared with TRBD2. Germline V lookup: CDR1 MDHEN, CDR2 SYDVKM. The V segment lost 3 bases and the J segment 1 base; nucleotides outside the gene matches: 4. The CDR3 runs to 15 residues. The CDR3 DNA is TGTGCCAGCAGTTTGAGCGGGAGAATCCAAGAGACCCAGTACTTC. Encoded protein: CASSLSGRIQETQYF.

This clonotype was seen more than once but under ten times. V usage is TRBV10-3 and J usage is TRBJ1-1, with D possibly being TRBD1 (5 bases). V was clipped by 3 bases and J by 7 bases, with 6 bases between them. There are 11 residues in the CDR3. Germline assignment: CDR1 ENHRY and CDR2 SYGVKD. The CDR3: CAISETGEAFF. The CDR3 DNA sequence: TGTGCCATCAGTGAAACAGGTGAAGCTTTCTTT.

This clonotype was counted between two and nine times. The chain carries TRBV5-5 and TRBJ1-2; D is ambiguous. The length of the CDR3 is 16 residues. The germline V gene has CDR1 SGHKS and CDR2 YYEKEE (reference sequence). The V end was cut by 2 bases, the J end by 2 bases, with 16 bases between. This chain's CDR3 is CASSLGGLSANYGYTF. The CDR3 DNA follows: TGTGCCAGCAGCTTAGGCGGGTTATCGGCAAACTATGGCTACACCTTC.

This clonotype has a count of ten or more. The chain links TRBV7-9 to TRBJ1-2, with D tentatively TRBD1 (5 bases). The germline V and J ends were trimmed by 3 bases and 8 bases, with 16 bases remaining between them. Germline V gene data show CDR1 as SEHNR and CDR2 as FQNEAQ (reference sequence). This CDR3 has 14 residues. In nucleotides, the CDR3 is TGTGCCAGCAGCTTTTTGGCAGGGCGAGAAGGCTACACCTTC. It yields the protein CASSFLAGREGYTF.

The sample holds many counts of this clonotype. The J gene is TRBJ1-2, the V gene TRBV30; 7 bases match TRBD1. The CDR3 extends over 11 amino acids. Germline loops: CDR1 GTSNPN, CDR2 SVGIG (reference sequence). Losses at the gene ends were 4 bases for V and 8 bases for J; bases not matched to a gene: 4. Written as DNA, the CDR3 is TGTGCCTGGAACAGGGGAGGAGGCTACACCTTC. This gives the protein CAWNRGGGYTF.

The gene calls are TRBV5-4 and TRBJ2-2, with 8 bases fitting TRBD1. Germline-derived CDR1 and CDR2 are SGHNT and YYREEE (reference sequence). The CDR3 is made up of 16 amino acids. Trimming took 1 base from V and 1 from J; bases not matched to a gene: 3. CDR3 region: CASSLIGTGNTGELFF. The CDR3, as DNA: TGTGCCAGCAGCTTGATCGGGACAGGGAACACCGGGGAGCTGTTTTTT.

About this clonotype: Since a much larger clone is just one base distant, this may be a read error. The V gene is TRBV7-7, the J gene TRBJ2-1, with a weak D call TRBD2 (6 bases). The CDR3 loop spans 15 amino acids. Germline V gene sequence: CDR1 SSHAT, CDR2 FNYEAQ (reference sequence). DNA for the CDR3: TGTGCCAGCAGCTTAGCTAGCGGAGGCTACAATGAGCAGATCTTC. This codes for CASSLASGGYNEQIF.

Ten or more counts support this clonotype. This sequence joins TRBV4-1 and TRBJ2-4; 15 bases are a match to TRBD2. The CDR3 spans 18 residues. The junction had 4 bases not matched to a gene; V was cut back by 4 bases and J by 0 bases. CDR1 MGHRA and CDR2 YSYEKL come from the germline V gene. DNA for the CDR3: TGCGCCAGCAGCCCGGGACTAGCGGGGGGTTTAGCCAAAAACATTCAGTACTTC. Translated: CASSPGLAGGLAKNIQYF.

This chain links TRBV30 with TRBJ1-6; D not certain. The germline V and J ends were trimmed by 3 bases and 7 bases, with 4 bases remaining between them. The CDR3 extends over 11 amino acids. The germline CDR1 and CDR2 sequences are GTSNPN and SVGIG (reference sequence). The CDR3 protein is CAWRTNSPLHF. The CDR3 nucleotides read TGTGCCTGGAGGACAAATTCACCCCTCCACTTT.

The chain couples TRBV4-3 to TRBJ1-6; D perhaps matches TRBD1 (5 bases). The CDR3 runs 15 residues. Trimming took off 3 bases at V and 9 bases at J, with 15 bases between the two ends. In germline, CDR1 is LGHNA, CDR2 YSLEER. The CDR3: CASSHNTGSASPLHF. CDR3 coding DNA: TGCGCCAGCAGCCATAATACAGGCTCCGCTTCACCCCTCCACTTT.

This clonotype was observed a few times. The chain has TRBV18 and TRBJ1-1, with 7 bases lining up with TRBD1. Losses at the gene ends were 2 bases for V and 6 bases for J; bases not matched to a gene: 12. This CDR3 has 16 residues. CDR1 is KGHSH and CDR2 is LQKENI in the germline V gene. CDR3 bases: TGTGCCAGCTCACCAATCCAGGACAGGCCCGGCGCTGAAGCTTTCTTT. Its translation: CASSPIQDRPGAEAFF.

This clonotype has at least ten counts. The chain uses TRBV5-6 and TRBJ1-1; 8 bases fit TRBD1. V gave up 6 bases and J gave up 0 bases; unmatched junction bases: 4. CDR1 and CDR2 (germline): SGHDT, YYEEEE. This CDR3 comprises 14 residues. CDR3 sequence reads: CASTPDRVNTEAFF. The CDR3 bases are TGTGCCAGCACCCCGGACAGGGTGAACACTGAAGCTTTCTTT.

The V call is TRBV6-4, the J call TRBJ2-1, with 8 bases fitting TRBD2. The germline V gene has CDR1 MRHNA and CDR2 SNTAGT. V lost 5 bases to trimming and J lost 6 bases; unmatched junction nucleotides: 3. The CDR3 consists of 13 residues. The CDR3: CASSPGTSNEQFF. The DNA for the CDR3 is TGTGCCAGCAGTCCCGGGACTAGCAATGAGCAGTTCTTC.

This clonotype was found many times. The V and J genes are TRBV28 and TRBJ1-2, with unresolved D. V lost 3 bases and J lost 2, with 13 bases in between. Germline lookup yields CDR1 MDHEN and CDR2 SYDVKM. There are 15 residues in the CDR3. The CDR3 is CASSFRSYVNYGYTF. Written as DNA, the CDR3 is TGTGCCAGCAGTTTTCGGAGCTACGTCAACTATGGCTACACCTTC.

In its sample, this clonotype was seen many times. This sequence joins TRBV5-4 and TRBJ1-1; TRBD1 might be the D (5 bases). This CDR3 spans 15 amino acids. V lost 6 bases, J lost 0 bases, and 15 bases lay in between. Looked up from germline, CDR1 is SGHNT and CDR2 is YYREEE (reference sequence). This CDR3 is CASTDAKGMNTEAFF. CDR3 bases: TGTGCCAGCACCGACGCCAAGGGGATGAACACTGAAGCTTTCTTT. Supplemented by reference TRBV5-4 and TRBJ1-1, the full variable domain reads ETGVTQSPTHLIKTRGQQVTLRCSSQSGHNTVSWYQQALGQGPQFIFQYYREEENGRGNFPPRFSGLQFPNYSSELNVNALELDDSALYLCASTDAKGMNTEAFFGQGTRLTVV.

This rearrangement joins TRBV5-6 to TRBJ1-5, with D unclear. V lost 1 base, J lost 4 bases, and 9 bases lay in between. The CDR3 sequence is 14 residues long. Germline values: CDR1 SGHDT, CDR2 YYEEEE. CDR3 coding DNA: TGTGCCAGCAGCTTGATGTCAGGTAATCAGCCCCAGCATTTT. Translation gives CASSLMSGNQPQHF.

This clonotype was counted ten times or more. The rearrangement links TRBV20-1 to TRBJ2-6; 12 bases are shared with TRBD2. Germline V gene data show CDR1 as DFQATT and CDR2 as SNEGSKA (reference sequence). The length of the CDR3 is 17 residues. The trim removed 2 bases at V and 3 bases at J, leaving 5 bases unmatched. The CDR3 DNA reads as TGCAGTGCTAGAAAACTAGCGGGGGGTCTTGGGGCCAACGTCCTGACTTTC. It encodes CSARKLAGGLGANVLTF.

This chain uses TRBV5-1 with TRBJ2-5; the D gene is possibly TRBD2 (5 bases). V lost 3 bases, J lost 5 bases, and 17 bases lay in between. The germline gives CDR1 SGHRS, CDR2 YFSETQ. The CDR3 totals 15 residues. The CDR3 loop is CASSSRRGSRETQYF. CDR3 nucleotide sequence: TGCGCCAGCAGCTCCCGCCGGGGATCACGGGAGACCCAGTACTTC.